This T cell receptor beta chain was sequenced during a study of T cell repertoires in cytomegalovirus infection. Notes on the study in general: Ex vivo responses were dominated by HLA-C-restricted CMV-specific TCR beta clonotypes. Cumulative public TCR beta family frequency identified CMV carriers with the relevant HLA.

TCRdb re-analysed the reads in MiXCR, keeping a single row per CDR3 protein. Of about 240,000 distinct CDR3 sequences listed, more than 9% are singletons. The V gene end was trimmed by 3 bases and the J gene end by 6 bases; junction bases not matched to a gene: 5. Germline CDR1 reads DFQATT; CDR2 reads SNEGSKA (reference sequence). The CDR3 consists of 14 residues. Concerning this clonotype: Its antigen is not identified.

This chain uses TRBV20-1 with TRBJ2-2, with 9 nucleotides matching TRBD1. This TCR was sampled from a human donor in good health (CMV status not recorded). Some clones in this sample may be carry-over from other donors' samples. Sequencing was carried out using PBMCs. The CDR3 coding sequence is TGCAGTGCTAGGGTGACAGGGGGGTCCGGGGAGCTGTTTTTT. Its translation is CSARVTGGSGELFF.